Given below is one T cell receptor beta chain in context. The antigen is not known. The data stem from a study of cytotoxic CD8 clonotypes in ibrutinib-treated CLL. Findings of the study overall: Clonality measured at baseline exceeded age-matched healthy donors, tracking circulating CD8+ T-cell counts.

Germline V gives CDR1 SGHVS, CDR2 FNYEAQ. This CDR3 is built from 16 residues. The trim removed 3 bases at V and 2 bases at J, leaving 6 bases unmatched. TCRdb's table, derived via immunoSEQ multiplex PCR, lists solely in-frame clones and lacks some. The sample yields roughly 180,000 clones, 84% seen once. This TCR derives from a human donor with chronic lymphocytic leukemia. The rearrangement uses TRBV7-6 and TRBJ2-5; 10 bases line up with TRBD1. The sample consisted of PBMCs, taken after 24 months of ibrutinib treatment. This CDR3 reads CASSFTGTGVQETQYF. CDR3 sequence (DNA): TGTGCCAGCAGCTTTACCGGGACAGGGGTTCAAGAGACCCAGTACTTC.